These T cell receptor beta chains were read from a single sample in a study of cytomegalovirus exposure and HLA in healthy donors. Some clones are missing from TCRdb's copy, which holds only in-frame ones; the method was immunoSEQ multiplex PCR. The sample lists fewer than 140,000 clones, 60% to 80% occurring once. Input material: PBMCs. The receptors were sampled from a boy younger than 18 in good health and CMV-seronegative. The CDR3 runs from the conserved cysteine through the conserved F or W. Each record gives: clone size, D gene, J gene, V gene, CDR3 DNA, CDR3 protein. A D gene is named only where the DNA matches it firmly. Rows may omit the clone size; those that give it use once, few, many or a size class.

clone size: .; D gene: TRBD2; J gene: TRBJ2-5; V gene: TRBV19; CDR3 DNA: TGTGCCAGTAGTATCGGACTAGGGTTGTACCAAGAGACCCAGTACTTC; CDR3 protein: CASSIGLGLYQETQYF
clone size: .; D gene: TRBD2; J gene: TRBJ2-5; V gene: TRBV4-2; CDR3 DNA: TGTGCCAGCAGCCCACGACTAGCGGGGGACTGGGAGACCCAGTACTTC; CDR3 protein: CASSPRLAGDWETQYF
clone size: .; D gene: TRBD1; J gene: TRBJ2-5; V gene: TRBV30; CDR3 DNA: TGTGCCTGGAGTACCCCGGGACAGGGATTAAAGACCCAGTACTTC; CDR3 protein: CAWSTPGQGLKTQYF
clone size: .; D gene: .; J gene: TRBJ1-1; V gene: TRBV28; CDR3 DNA: TGTGCCAGCAGTCACCCCCGGGACACTGAAGCTTTCTTT; CDR3 protein: CASSHPRDTEAFF
clone size: .; D gene: TRBD1; J gene: TRBJ2-7; V gene: TRBV7-8; CDR3 DNA: TGTGCCAGCAGCTTAGAACAGGGGTCCTACGAGCAGTACTTC; CDR3 protein: CASSLEQGSYEQYF
clone size: few; D gene: .; J gene: TRBJ2-5; V gene: TRBV5-1; CDR3 DNA: TGCGCCAGCAGCTTGGGTGGGGGCCCGCTAGAGACCCAGTACTTC; CDR3 protein: CASSLGGGPLETQYF
clone size: .; D gene: TRBD1; J gene: TRBJ1-3; V gene: TRBV9; CDR3 DNA: TGTGCCAGCAGCGCCCGAGGTCCCAGGGACAGAGGAAACACCATATATTTT; CDR3 protein: CASSARGPRDRGNTIYF
clone size: .; D gene: .; J gene: TRBJ1-4; V gene: TRBV4-1; CDR3 DNA: TGCGCCAGCAGCCAAGCTGTTAATGAAAAACTGTTTTTT; CDR3 protein: CASSQAVNEKLFF
clone size: .; D gene: TRBD2; J gene: TRBJ2-3; V gene: TRBV10-3; CDR3 DNA: TGTGCCATCAGTGAGGTAGCGGGAGGTTTCACAGATACGCAGTATTTT; CDR3 protein: CAISEVAGGFTDTQYF
clone size: .; D gene: .; J gene: TRBJ2-2; V gene: TRBV5-1; CDR3 DNA: TGCGCCAGCAGCTTGGTAGCGGAAAACACCGGGGAGCTGTTTTTT; CDR3 protein: CASSLVAENTGELFF
clone size: .; D gene: TRBD1; J gene: TRBJ1-1; V gene: TRBV11-1; CDR3 DNA: TGTGCCAGCAGCTCTACCGGGACAGATTTCCACACTGAAGCTTTCTTT; CDR3 protein: CASSSTGTDFHTEAFF
clone size: .; D gene: TRBD2; J gene: TRBJ2-7; V gene: TRBV7-3; CDR3 DNA: TGTGCCAGCAGCTTCGGCGGGGGTTACGAGCAGTACTTC; CDR3 protein: CASSFGGGYEQYF
clone size: .; D gene: .; J gene: TRBJ2-5; V gene: TRBV5-1; CDR3 DNA: TGCGCCAGCAGCGTCAGGGGAAGACAAGAGACCCAGTACTTC; CDR3 protein: CASSVRGRQETQYF
clone size: once; D gene: TRBD1; J gene: TRBJ2-1; V gene: TRBV30; CDR3 DNA: TGTGCCTGGAGCGTCCAGGGGGCGAATGAGCAGTTCTTC; CDR3 protein: CAWSVQGANEQFF
clone size: .; D gene: .; J gene: TRBJ1-5; V gene: TRBV7-2; CDR3 DNA: TGTGCCAGCAGCTTAGTTGGGGGGGCGAGCAATCAGCCCCAGCATTTT; CDR3 protein: CASSLVGGASNQPQHF
clone size: few; D gene: TRBD1; J gene: TRBJ2-5; V gene: TRBV2; CDR3 DNA: TGTGCCAGCAGTGACCTTTCTTTGACAGGGGGCCGGACGGAGACCCAGTACTTC; CDR3 protein: CASSDLSLTGGRTETQYF
clone size: .; D gene: .; J gene: TRBJ2-3; V gene: TRBV2; CDR3 DNA: TGTGCCAGCCAGGCGGGGGCCCTGAGTACGCAGTATTTT; CDR3 protein: CASQAGALSTQYF
clone size: .; D gene: .; J gene: TRBJ2-5; V gene: TRBV7-2; CDR3 DNA: TGTGCCAGCAGCTTAGGGTCGGGGGTCCAAGAGACCCAGTACTTC; CDR3 protein: CASSLGSGVQETQYF
clone size: .; D gene: .; J gene: TRBJ1-2; V gene: TRBV10-3; CDR3 DNA: TGTGCCATCAGTGAGTCAGAGGTTTATGGCTACACCTTC; CDR3 protein: CAISESEVYGYTF
clone size: .; D gene: .; J gene: TRBJ1-3; V gene: TRBV27; CDR3 DNA: TGTGCCAGCAGCCCACGGGGTTCAGGAAACACCATATATTTT; CDR3 protein: CASSPRGSGNTIYF
clone size: .; D gene: TRBD1; J gene: TRBJ2-7; V gene: TRBV29-1; CDR3 DNA: TGCAGCGTGGCCGGGACAGGGGGCCACGAGCAGTACTTC; CDR3 protein: CSVAGTGGHEQYF
clone size: .; D gene: TRBD1; J gene: TRBJ1-1; V gene: TRBV5-1; CDR3 DNA: TGCGCCAGCAGCCGTATACAGGGGTCCACGGTTTCTGAAGCTTTCTTT; CDR3 protein: CASSRIQGSTVSEAFF
clone size: .; D gene: TRBD1; J gene: TRBJ1-5; V gene: TRBV30; CDR3 DNA: TGTGCCTGGAGTGCTAAACAGGGGGCAAGCAATCAGCCCCAGCATTTT; CDR3 protein: CAWSAKQGASNQPQHF
clone size: few; D gene: TRBD1; J gene: TRBJ1-2; V gene: TRBV6-5; CDR3 DNA: TGTGCCAGCAGTTACTGGCAGGGGGCTGGCTACACCTTC; CDR3 protein: CASSYWQGAGYTF
clone size: .; D gene: TRBD1; J gene: TRBJ1-2; V gene: TRBV5-6; CDR3 DNA: TGTGCCAGCAGCCTCGGGACAGGGCCCCAGAGTGGCTACACCTTC; CDR3 protein: CASSLGTGPQSGYTF
clone size: .; D gene: .; J gene: TRBJ2-5; V gene: TRBV5-1; CDR3 DNA: TGCGCCAGCAGCTTCCCTCAAGAGACCCAGTACTTC; CDR3 protein: CASSFPQETQYF
clone size: few; D gene: .; J gene: TRBJ2-4; V gene: TRBV14; CDR3 DNA: TGTGCCAGCAGCCTCAGAGGGGGTTCAGCCAAAAACATTCAGTACTTC; CDR3 protein: CASSLRGGSAKNIQYF
clone size: .; D gene: TRBD1; J gene: TRBJ2-4; V gene: TRBV6-1; CDR3 DNA: TGTGCCAGCGGGACAGAACTAGCCAAAAACATTCAGTACTTC; CDR3 protein: CASGTELAKNIQYF
clone size: .; D gene: .; J gene: TRBJ2-7; V gene: TRBV7-8; CDR3 DNA: TGTGCCAGCAGCTATGGATCGACAGTTTACTACGAGCAGTACTTC; CDR3 protein: CASSYGSTVYYEQYF
clone size: few; D gene: TRBD1; J gene: TRBJ1-4; V gene: TRBV15; CDR3 DNA: TGTGCCACCAGCAGAGATTTCCGGACAGGGAATGAAAAACTGTTTTTT; CDR3 protein: CATSRDFRTGNEKLFF
clone size: .; D gene: .; J gene: TRBJ2-5; V gene: TRBV30; CDR3 DNA: TGTGCCTGGACCGACACTGAGACCCAGTACTTC; CDR3 protein: CAWTDTETQYF
clone size: few; D gene: TRBD1; J gene: TRBJ2-7; V gene: TRBV5-4; CDR3 DNA: TGTGCCAGCAGCTTTCGACAGGGGGAGCAGTACTTC; CDR3 protein: CASSFRQGEQYF
clone size: few; D gene: TRBD1; J gene: TRBJ2-7; V gene: TRBV7-9; CDR3 DNA: TGTGCCAGCAGCTTCCGGGACAGGGGGTCCGAGCAGTACTTC; CDR3 protein: CASSFRDRGSEQYF
clone size: .; D gene: TRBD2; J gene: TRBJ2-1; V gene: TRBV7-6; CDR3 DNA: TGTGCCAGCAGCTTCAGCCCGACGACTAGCGGGAAGGTTGAGCAGTTCTTC; CDR3 protein: CASSFSPTTSGKVEQFF
clone size: .; D gene: .; J gene: TRBJ2-7; V gene: TRBV7-9; CDR3 DNA: TGTGCCAGCAGCTTAGGTTTGGGTGGCGGAGTCTCCTACGAGCAGTACTTC; CDR3 protein: CASSLGLGGGVSYEQYF
clone size: once; D gene: .; J gene: TRBJ2-7; V gene: TRBV10-3; CDR3 DNA: TGTGCCATCAGTGAGTCCGGGAGCTCCTACGAGCAGTACTTC; CDR3 protein: CAISESGSSYEQYF
clone size: few; D gene: TRBD1; J gene: TRBJ1-4; V gene: TRBV7-9; CDR3 DNA: TGTGCCAGCAGCTTTAAGGGGGCACTTAATGAAAAACTGTTTTTT; CDR3 protein: CASSFKGALNEKLFF
clone size: .; D gene: TRBD2; J gene: TRBJ2-7; V gene: TRBV28; CDR3 DNA: TGTGCCAGCAGTTTAGTACCTAGCGGTGCCTACGAGCAGTACTTC; CDR3 protein: CASSLVPSGAYEQYF
clone size: .; D gene: TRBD2; J gene: TRBJ2-1; V gene: TRBV2; CDR3 DNA: TGTGCCAGCAGTGAACGGGGCGGGGGCTCCTACAATGAGCAGTTCTTC; CDR3 protein: CASSERGGGSYNEQFF
clone size: .; D gene: .; J gene: TRBJ2-6; V gene: TRBV7-2; CDR3 DNA: TGTGCCAGCACCACTAGGGGGTCTGGGGCCAACGTCCTGACTTTC; CDR3 protein: CASTTRGSGANVLTF
clone size: .; D gene: .; J gene: TRBJ1-5; V gene: TRBV6-5; CDR3 DNA: TGTGCCAGCAGCGGTACCAATCAGCCCCAGCATTTT; CDR3 protein: CASSGTNQPQHF
clone size: few; D gene: .; J gene: TRBJ2-3; V gene: TRBV12-5; CDR3 DNA: TGTGCTAGTGGTTTAGGTGGGGGGGGCCCAGATACGCAGTATTTT; CDR3 protein: CASGLGGGGPDTQYF
clone size: few; D gene: TRBD2; J gene: TRBJ2-3; V gene: TRBV25-1; CDR3 DNA: TGTGCCAGCACCCCGGCTAGCGGGGGCGCCGGTACGCAGTATTTT; CDR3 protein: CASTPASGGAGTQYF
clone size: .; D gene: TRBD1; J gene: TRBJ1-3; V gene: TRBV7-3; CDR3 DNA: TGTGCCAGCAGCTCCAACCCCTTACAGGGGAGTGGAAACACCATATATTTT; CDR3 protein: CASSSNPLQGSGNTIYF